This T cell receptor beta chain stems from a study of control samples from healthy donors and cancer patients. V dropped 4 bases and J dropped 5; count of bases not matched to a gene: 10. CDR3 size: 15 residues. The V gene's germline CDR1 is MDHEN and CDR2 SYDVKM. Sequenced by immunoSEQ multiplex PCR; TCRdb stores in-frame clones only, minus some. Of about 55,000 clones in the sample, roughly 90% were seen once. This sequence originates from a man aged 45-65 years in good health. This chain uses TRBV28 with TRBJ2-7, with 8 bases that match TRBD2. Sequencing was performed on blood. The CDR3 DNA reads as TGTGCCAGCAGTTCGCCAGCGGGAGCATCCCACGAGCAGTACTTC. Residues: CASSSPAGASHEQYF.